The 11 T cell receptor beta chains listed next were all sequenced from one sample in a study of T-cell memory formation after mild COVID-19. A single record per CDR3 protein comes from TCRdb applying MiXCR to the 5' RACE reads. Among around 300,000 distinct CDR3 sequences listed, about 13% were seen once. Specimen: PBMCs or a T cell subset sorted from them (not recorded which). The receptors stem from a man between 18 and 35 years old who had mild COVID-19 (a few samples of this study predate the infection). Cell type and time point are not known.

The J gene is TRBJ1-5, the V gene TRBV7-2, with a tentative D call TRBD1 (6 bases). The CDR3 contains 15 residues. Per germline, CDR1 SGHTA and CDR2 FQGNSA. The V end was cut by 7 bases, the J end by 5 bases, with 18 bases between. CDR3 coding DNA: TGTGCCAGCACCCTGGGGGCAGGAGGATATCAGCCCCAGCATTTT. This codes for CASTLGAGGYQPQHF.

This clonotype has ten or more counts. The chain carries TRBV7-9 and TRBJ2-3, with 7 bases aligning to TRBD1. Trimming removed 4 bases from V and 2 bases from J; junction bases left unmatched: 3. CDR1 and CDR2 (germline): SEHNR, FQNEAQ (reference sequence). The CDR3 has 14 residues. The CDR3, as DNA: TGTGCCAGCAGCTCCACAGGGGCCACAGATACGCAGTATTTT. Translating it yields CASSSTGATDTQYF.

This sequence joins TRBV20-1 and TRBJ2-5; D is perhaps TRBD2 (6 bases). This CDR3 has 11 amino acids. Trimming took 6 bases from V and 3 from J, leaving 8 bases between them. Looked up from germline, CDR1 is DFQATT and CDR2 is SNEGSKA (reference sequence). CDR3 nucleotide sequence: TGCAGTGCGACTAGAGAAGAGACCCAGTACTTC. Translation gives CSATREETQYF.

The chain links TRBV12-3 or TRBV12-4 to TRBJ2-3; no definite D call. The ends were cut back, 3 bases at V and 0 bases at J, with 10 bases in the middle. The CDR3 contains 15 residues. The chain's CDR3 is CASSFPGRSTDTQYF. As DNA, the CDR3 is TGTGCCAGCAGTTTTCCGGGTAGGAGCACAGATACGCAGTATTTT.

The rearrangement joins TRBV11-2 to TRBJ2-5; 7 bases map to TRBD1. The trim removed 2 bases at V and 4 bases at J, leaving 4 bases unmatched. CDR1 SGHAT and CDR2 FQNNGV come from the germline V gene. The length of the CDR3 is 14 residues. The CDR3 DNA sequence: TGTGCCAGCAGCTTAAGGCCAGGGGGAGAGACCCAGTACTTC. Protein: CASSLRPGGETQYF.

This clonotype was recorded many times. This sequence joins TRBV5-1 and TRBJ2-7; 7 bases are a match to TRBD1. The germline V gene has CDR1 SGHRS and CDR2 YFSETQ. The CDR3 is 13 amino acids. V lost 4 bases and J lost 6; bases outside the gene matches: 7. This CDR3 reads CASSRSWDSEQYF. CDR3 DNA sequence: TGCGCCAGCAGCAGGTCTTGGGACAGCGAGCAGTACTTC.

This chain connects TRBV5-1 to TRBJ1-1, with 8 bases identical to TRBD1. The CDR3 covers 14 residues. With 4 bases clipped from V and 5 bases from J, the junction kept 7 bases outside the gene matches. Germline assignment: CDR1 SGHRS and CDR2 YFSETQ. CDR3 in amino acids: CASSSRTGRTEAFF. The CDR3 nucleotides read TGCGCCAGCAGCAGCCGGACAGGGAGGACTGAAGCTTTCTTT.

The chain links TRBV6-4 to TRBJ2-3; the match to TRBD2 covers 8 bases. The germline V gene has CDR1 MRHNA and CDR2 SNTAGT. The CDR3 runs 17 residues. V gave up 5 bases and J gave up 0 bases; unmatched junction bases: 10. The CDR3 protein is CASSHPHPGGSTDTQYF. Written as DNA, the CDR3 is TGTGCCAGCAGTCACCCCCATCCGGGGGGGAGCACAGATACGCAGTATTTT.

Only a few counts were recorded for this clonotype. The chain has TRBV20-1 and TRBJ1-2, with 7 bases matching TRBD1. The CDR3 is 15 residues long. CDR1 and CDR2 from the germline V gene are DFQATT and SNEGSKA (reference sequence). The V and J ends lost 3 bases and 0 bases, in that order; junction bases with no gene match: 7. The DNA for the CDR3 is TGCAGTGCTAGCGGACAGGAACTCACTAACTATGGCTACACCTTC. This translates into CSASGQELTNYGYTF.

J is TRBJ2-3 and V is TRBV20-1, with 9 positions matching TRBD2. Germline V gene lookup returns CDR1 DFQATT and CDR2 SNEGSKA (reference sequence). V dropped 0 bases and J dropped 1; count of bases not matched to a gene: 2. The CDR3 has 15 amino acids. CDR3 sequence reads: CSARDSGSGTDTQYF. The CDR3 DNA reads as TGCAGTGCTAGAGATAGCGGGAGTGGCACAGATACGCAGTATTTT.

This clonotype was seen at least ten times. V and J are TRBV10-3 and TRBJ2-2; no firm D call. With 8 bases removed from V and 1 base from J, the gap between germline ends came to 17 bases. CDR1 and CDR2 (germline): ENHRY, SYGVKD. CDR3 size: 16 residues. The CDR3 loop reads CAIGEVARLNTGELFF. The CDR3 DNA follows: TGTGCCATCGGAGAGGTCGCGAGATTGAACACCGGGGAGCTGTTTTTT.